These 24 T cell receptor beta chains originate from one sample sequenced in a study of T cells in Graves' hyperthyroidism and ophthalmopathy. Amplified TCR beta CDR3 regions came from RNA transcripts. The TCR CDR3 first-round RT-PCR relied on the HTBI primer set. TCRdb reprocessed the multiplex PCR reads with MiXCR, giving one entry per CDR3 protein. The sample has about 360,000 distinct CDR3 sequences; about a sixth are singletons. Sequenced material: blood. These receptors came from a woman under 30 with Graves' hyperthyroidism that later progressed to Graves' ophthalmopathy.

This clonotype has at least ten counts. The chain recombines TRBV20-1 with TRBJ2-3; a weak D match, TRBD2 (5 bases). With 0 bases removed from V and 1 base from J, the gap between germline ends came to 11 bases. Looked up from germline, CDR1 is DFQATT and CDR2 is SNEGSKA (reference sequence). The CDR3 contains 15 residues. CDR3 in DNA: TGCAGTGCTAGAGATCTGGGTAGCGGCACAGATACGCAGTATTTT. The encoded protein is CSARDLGSGTDTQYF.

The chain joins TRBV5-4 to TRBJ1-6; possibly TRBD1 for D (5 bases). This CDR3 spans 14 amino acids. V was pared by 7 bases and J by 5 bases, with 13 bases between. CDR1 SGHNT and CDR2 YYREEE come from the germline V gene (reference sequence). CDR3 residues: CASRRGADNSPLHF. The DNA of the CDR3 is TGTGCCAGCCGCCGTGGGGCAGATAATTCACCCCTCCACTTT.

This clonotype was picked up many times. V usage is TRBV27 and J usage is TRBJ2-5, with D tentatively TRBD1 (5 bases). Per germline, CDR1 MNHEY and CDR2 SMNVEV (reference sequence). V lost 3 bases to trimming and J lost 2 bases, with 7 bases between them. The CDR3 covers 13 residues. CDR3 DNA sequence: TGTGCCAGCAGTTTGACAGCTCAAGAGACCCAGTACTTC. Translated: CASSLTAQETQYF.

The chain has TRBV7-9 and TRBJ2-5; D ambiguous. V gave up 4 bases and J gave up 4 bases, with 10 bases separating them. CDR1 SEHNR and CDR2 FQNEAQ come from the germline V gene (reference sequence). This CDR3 contains 13 residues. The CDR3 is CASSSLARETQYF. CDR3 in DNA: TGTGCCAGCAGCTCCCTTGCCAGAGAGACCCAGTACTTC.

CDR3 in amino acids: CASSVNGQYGYTF. The CDR3 bases are TGTGCCAGCAGCGTAAACGGACAGTATGGCTACACCTTC. The V call is TRBV9, the J call TRBJ1-2; D may be TRBD1 (6 bases). This CDR3 is 13 amino acids long. The V end was cut by 1 base, the J end by 5 bases, with 9 bases between. The germline CDR1 and CDR2 sequences are SGDLS and YYNGEE.

This clonotype was counted at least ten times. The CDR3 protein is CASSYGTQETQYF. In nucleotides, the CDR3 is TGTGCCAGCAGTTACGGGACCCAAGAGACCCAGTACTTC. The chain uses TRBV28 and TRBJ2-5; tentatively, D is TRBD1 or TRBD2 (5 bases each). The CDR3 spans 13 residues. The germline V and J ends were trimmed by 4 bases and 1 base, with 7 bases remaining between them. Per the germline V gene, CDR1 is MDHEN and CDR2 is SYDVKM.

As for this clonotype: A much larger clone sits a single nucleotide away, making a read error possible. The rearrangement uses TRBV29-1 and TRBJ2-3, with 11 bases fitting TRBD2. This CDR3 spans 15 amino acids. In germline, CDR1 is SQVTM, CDR2 ANQGSEA. The CDR3 DNA follows: TGCAGCGTTAACCCCTTAGCGGGAGGGCCGGATACGCGGTATTTT. It specifies CSVNPLAGGPDTRYF.

Details on this clonotype: Since no conserved phenylalanine or tryptophan closes the CDR3, a read error is the likely cause. V is TRBV20-1 and J is TRBJ1-5, with a weak D call TRBD1 (6 bases). The V end lost 1 base, the J end lost 1 base, and 8 bases lay between the germline ends. Germline-derived CDR1 and CDR2 are DFQATT and SNEGSKA (reference sequence). This CDR3 contains 14 residues. The CDR3 sequence is CSARGGRSNQPQHL. CDR3 bases: TGCAGTGCTAGAGGGGGGCGAAGCAATCAGCCCCAGCATCTT.

This clonotype was recorded many times. The chain recombines TRBV4-1 with TRBJ1-4; 10 nucleotides agree with TRBD1. Germline V lookup: CDR1 MGHRA, CDR2 YSYEKL. V lost 4 bases, J lost 7 bases, and 3 bases stayed unmatched. The CDR3 spans 14 residues. CDR3 in DNA: TGCGCCAGCAGCCTTGGGACAGGGGTTGAAAAACTGTTTTTT. It yields the protein CASSLGTGVEKLFF.

This clonotype has only a few counts. The V call is TRBV28, the J call TRBJ1-4; 7 nucleotides agree with TRBD1. Germline V gives CDR1 MDHEN, CDR2 SYDVKM. The CDR3 has 15 residues. The junction had 7 bases not matched to a gene; V was cut back by 6 bases and J by 3 bases. The DNA of the CDR3 is TGTGCCAGCAGACCAACCGGGACAGCTAATGAAAAACTGTTTTTT. Amino acid sequence: CASRPTGTANEKLFF.

The rearrangement uses TRBV2 and TRBJ2-1; 7 positions match TRBD2. CDR3 length: 14 amino acids. Germline CDR1 is SNHLY and CDR2 is FYNNEI. V dropped 5 bases and J dropped 6; count of bases not matched to a gene: 7. CDR3 in amino acids: CASSLSGTINEQFF. CDR3 bases: TGTGCCAGCAGTCTAAGCGGGACCATCAATGAGCAGTTCTTC.

In its sample, this clonotype was seen a few times. This chain connects TRBV7-2 to TRBJ1-4; D not resolved. The V gene lost 5 bases and the J gene lost 2 bases, with 9 bases spanning the gap. CDR1 and CDR2 from the germline V gene are SGHTA and FQGNSA. CDR3 length equals 14 residues. The CDR3 DNA is TGTGCCAGCAGCCAAGGGTTTACTAATGAAAAACTGTTTTTT. Protein product: CASSQGFTNEKLFF.

The rearrangement links TRBV6-1 to TRBJ2-1; D perhaps matches TRBD1 (5 bases). V dropped 7 bases and J dropped 4 bases, with 17 bases sitting between them. The V gene's germline CDR1 is MNHNS and CDR2 SASEGT. The CDR3 runs 15 residues. The DNA of the CDR3 is TGTGCCAGCACTCCAGGGTCCCCTACTTACAATGAGCAGTTCTTC. Translated: CASTPGSPTYNEQFF.

This clonotype showed up many times. The chain employs TRBV6-5 and TRBJ2-3; D gene ambiguous. The germline gives CDR1 MNHEY, CDR2 SVGAGI. This CDR3 region has 12 residues. The V end lost 9 bases, the J end lost 2 bases, and 9 bases lay between the germline ends. The CDR3 region is CASKQTTDTQYF. DNA for the CDR3: TGTGCCAGTAAGCAGACCACAGATACGCAGTATTTT.

For this clonotype: Just one base apart from a much larger clone, this may be a read error. The rearrangement joins TRBV6-2 or TRBV6-3 to TRBJ1-1; 11 nucleotides align to TRBD1. V lost 1 base to trimming and J lost 4 bases; unmatched junction nucleotides: 2. This CDR3 contains 15 residues. CDR1 and CDR2 from the germline V gene are MNHEY and SVGEGT. The CDR3 nucleotides read TGTGCCAGCAGTTACTGGGACAGGGGGGCCACTGAAGCTTTCTTT. Its protein product is CASSYWDRGATEAFF.

The gene calls are TRBV7-9 and TRBJ2-5; TRBD1 agrees at 7 bases. The germline V gene has CDR1 SEHNR and CDR2 FQNEAQ (reference sequence). V shed 6 bases and J 0 bases; nucleotides not matched to a gene: 7. The CDR3 has 15 amino acids. Here the CDR3 reads CASRNGQVHQETQYF. The CDR3 DNA is TGTGCCAGCAGAAATGGACAGGTTCACCAAGAGACCCAGTACTTC.

CDR3 DNA sequence: TGTGCCAGTAGAAACCCGGGACAGGGGGCAAGTGAGCAGTTCTTC. Amino acids: CASRNPGQGASEQFF. The genes are TRBV19 and TRBJ2-1; the match to TRBD1 covers 12 bases. This CDR3 has 15 residues. Germline lookup yields CDR1 LNHDA and CDR2 SQIVND (reference sequence). V dropped 6 bases and J dropped 9; count of bases not matched to a gene: 9. The full variable domain, its missing parts supplied by reference TRBV19 and TRBJ2-1, is DGGITQSPKYLFRKEGQNVTLSCEQNLNHDAMYWYRQDPGQGLRLIYYSQIVNDFQKGDIAEGYSVSREKKESFPLTVTSAQKNPTAFYLCASRNPGQGASEQFFGPGTRLTVL.

This clonotype was seen at least ten times. The gene calls are TRBV18 and TRBJ2-5; the D is unclear. The V end was cut by 3 bases, the J end by 2 bases, with 10 bases between. The CDR3 is 14 residues long. Germline V gene sequence: CDR1 KGHSH, CDR2 LQKENI. The DNA for the CDR3 is TGTGCCAGCTCACCTGGGGTGAGGCAAGAGACCCAGTACTTC. Translation: CASSPGVRQETQYF. Full variable domain (outside the CDR3, taken from reference TRBV18 and TRBJ2-5): NAGVMQNPRHLVRRRGQEARLRCSPMKGHSHVYWYRQLPEEGLKFMVYLQKENIIDESGMPKERFSAEFPKEGPSILRIQQVVRGDSAAYFCASSPGVRQETQYFGPGTRLLVL.

This clonotype was counted ten times or more. As DNA, the CDR3 is TGTGCCAGCAGTTTCGGGACAGGGGGCGATAGACATGGCTACACCTTC. This encodes CASSFGTGGDRHGYTF. The chain employs TRBV12-3 or TRBV12-4 and TRBJ1-2, with TRBD1 matching 12 bases. This CDR3 is 16 amino acids long. Losses at the gene ends were 3 bases for V and 6 bases for J; bases not matched to a gene: 8.

This clonotype was seen a few times. The chain carries TRBV6-1 and TRBJ1-4; D is undetermined. Germline CDR1 is MNHNS and CDR2 is SASEGT. V dropped 10 bases and J dropped 8 bases, with 20 bases sitting between them. The CDR3 has 14 amino acids. CDR3 in amino acids: CATAAREVWEKLFF. The CDR3 region has the DNA TGTGCCACAGCCGCGAGGGAGGTTTGGGAAAAACTGTTTTTT.

The table lists this clonotype with many counts. The chain employs TRBV28 and TRBJ2-7, with 15 nucleotides matching TRBD2. The CDR3 has 19 amino acids. CDR1 and CDR2 (germline): MDHEN, SYDVKM. Trimming at V came to 5 bases and at J to 2 bases, leaving 13 bases not matched to a gene. CDR3: CASSPNWTSGRERPYEQYF. DNA of the CDR3: TGTGCCAGCAGTCCAAATTGGACTAGCGGGAGGGAGAGGCCCTACGAGCAGTACTTC.

This clonotype occurred many times. This chain uses TRBV6-1 with TRBJ2-7, with TRBD2 matching over 7 bases. The CDR3 consists of 15 residues. V trimming: 9 bases; J trimming: 4 bases; junction bases outside the gene matches: 15. CDR1 is MNHNS and CDR2 is SASEGT in the germline V gene. The CDR3 coding sequence is TGTGCCAGTAGCCTCTTGACTAGCCAGATTTACGAGCAGTACTTC. Residues: CASSLLTSQIYEQYF.

This clonotype has just a few counts. This chain connects TRBV27 to TRBJ1-1; no reliable D call. Germline lookup yields CDR1 MNHEY and CDR2 SMNVEV (reference sequence). The V end lost 6 bases, the J end lost 0 bases, and 29 bases lay between the germline ends. CDR3 length: 20 amino acids. The CDR3 nucleotides read TGTGCCAGCAGACTGCTCAGCGTGACACCCCCCTTTGCGTTGAACACTGAAGCTTTCTTT. It codes for CASRLLSVTPPFALNTEAFF.

This clonotype has ten or more counts. This sequence joins TRBV7-9 and TRBJ1-5, with no clear D. The CDR3 runs to 15 residues. V shed 6 bases and J shed 2 bases, with 14 bases lying between them. Per the germline V gene, CDR1 is SEHNR and CDR2 is FQNEAQ (reference sequence). CDR3 bases: TGTGCCAGCAGTTTGGCGGGTTTCGGCAATCAGCCCCAGCATTTT. It specifies CASSLAGFGNQPQHF.